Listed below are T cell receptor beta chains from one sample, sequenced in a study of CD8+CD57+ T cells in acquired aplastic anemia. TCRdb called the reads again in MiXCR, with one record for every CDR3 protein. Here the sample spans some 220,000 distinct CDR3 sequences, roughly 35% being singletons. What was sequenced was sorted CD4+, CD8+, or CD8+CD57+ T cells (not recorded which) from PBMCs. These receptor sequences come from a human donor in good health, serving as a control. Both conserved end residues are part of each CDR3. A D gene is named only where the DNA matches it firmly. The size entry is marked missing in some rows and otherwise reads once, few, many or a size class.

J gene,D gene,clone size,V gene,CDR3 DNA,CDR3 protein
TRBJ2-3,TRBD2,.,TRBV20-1,TGCAGTGCTAGAGATCAGGGCGGGGGGCGCACAGATACGCAGTATTTT,CSARDQGGGRTDTQYF
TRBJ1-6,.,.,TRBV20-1,TGCAGTGCTAGAGATAAGGGCTCAGGTTCACCCCTCCACTTT,CSARDKGSGSPLHF
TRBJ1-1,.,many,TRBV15,TGTGCCACCAGCAGAGAAGGGGCCTACACTGAAGCTTTCTTT,CATSREGAYTEAFF
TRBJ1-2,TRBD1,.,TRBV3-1,TGTGCCAGCAGCCATGTTGGACAGGGGGAATATGGCTACACCTTC,CASSHVGQGEYGYTF
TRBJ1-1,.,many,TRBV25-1,TGTGCCAGCAGATCCTGGGGGGATGCCACTGAAGCTTTCTTT,CASRSWGDATEAFF
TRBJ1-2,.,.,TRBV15,TGTGCCACCAGCAGAGCAGAGCAGGGGTCACAGGGCTACACCTTC,CATSRAEQGSQGYTF
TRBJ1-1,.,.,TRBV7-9,TGTGCCAGCAGCTCCGTTCTGGGGGGGACTGAAGCTTTCTTT,CASSSVLGGTEAFF
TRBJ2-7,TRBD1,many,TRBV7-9,TGTGCCAGCAGTCGACAGGGGGTGGACTACGAGCAGTACTTC,CASSRQGVDYEQYF
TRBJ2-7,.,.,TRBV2,TGTGCCAGCAGTACAGTCTCCTACGAGCAGTACTTC,CASSTVSYEQYF
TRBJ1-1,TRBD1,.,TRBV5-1,TGCGCCAGCAGCTTGGGACCAGGGGGCGGCACTGAAGCTTTCTTT,CASSLGPGGGTEAFF
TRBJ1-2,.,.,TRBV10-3,TGTGCCATCAGTGAGGAGCGGGCGTCTGAAGGCTACACCTTC,CAISEERASEGYTF
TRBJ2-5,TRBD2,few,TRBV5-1,TGCGCCAGCAGCTTGGGCTGGACTAGCGGGCCAGAGACCCAGTACTTC,CASSLGWTSGPETQYF
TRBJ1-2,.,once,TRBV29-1,TGCAGCGTCTCATCGGTTCAGGGAGATGGCTACACCTTC,CSVSSVQGDGYTF
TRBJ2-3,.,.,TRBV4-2,TGTGCCAGCAGCCCCTTCCCCCGCGGCCGGCGGACAGATACGCAGTATTTT,CASSPFPRGRRTDTQYF
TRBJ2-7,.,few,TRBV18,TGTGCCAGCTCACCCTCCCCCCGCTACGAGCAGTACTTC,CASSPSPRYEQYF
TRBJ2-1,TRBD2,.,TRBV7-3,TGTGCCAGCAGCTTAAGTGGTCTAGCGGGGGGGTACAATGAGCAGTTCTTC,CASSLSGLAGGYNEQFF
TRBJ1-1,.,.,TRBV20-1,TGCAGTGCTAGAGAGGACAACGTGAACACTGAAGCTTTCTTT,CSAREDNVNTEAFF
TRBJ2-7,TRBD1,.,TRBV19,TGTGCCAGTAGTTTCGTACAGGGGACCGCCGAGCAGTACTTC,CASSFVQGTAEQYF
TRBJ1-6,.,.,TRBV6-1,TGTGCCAGCTGGGGAGCGGGGTCACCCCTCCACTTT,CASWGAGSPLHF
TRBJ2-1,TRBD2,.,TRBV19,TGTGCCAGTAGTATTCGGACTAGCGGCACATATAGCTCCTACAATGAGCAGTTCTTC,CASSIRTSGTYSSYNEQFF
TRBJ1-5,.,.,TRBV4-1,TGCGCCAGCAGCCAAGATCTCAGACAGCCCCAGCATTTT,CASSQDLRQPQHF